Below are 27 T cell receptor beta chains sequenced from a single sample in a study of blood T cell repertoires in COVID-19. The assay was immunoSEQ multiplex PCR, and TCRdb's table has in-frame clones only and misses some. The data show some 140,000 clones, around 82% seen once. The sequenced sample consisted of PBMCs or T cells enriched from blood (not recorded which). These receptors all stem from a man aged 35 to 55 with acute COVID-19.

As for this clone: Other DNA sequences in this sample translate to the same CDR3. CDR3 amino acids: CASSLGQGGTGELFF. In nucleotides, the CDR3 is TGCGCCAGCAGCTTGGGGCAGGGAGGAACCGGGGAGCTGTTTTTT. The chain uses TRBV5-1 and TRBJ2-2; D perhaps matches TRBD2 (6 bases). This CDR3 contains 15 residues. Deletions cut 0 bases from V and 5 bases from J, with 11 bases between. Per the germline V gene, CDR1 is SGHRS and CDR2 is YFSETQ. Looking up the rest from reference TRBV5-1 and TRBJ2-2 gives the full variable domain: KAGVTQTPRYLIKTRGQQVTLSCSPISGHRSVSWYQQTPGQGLQFLFEYFSETQRNKGNFPGRFSGRQFSNSRSEMNVSTLELGDSALYLCASSLGQGGTGELFFGEGSRLTVL.

The chain links TRBV7-6 to TRBJ1-1, with 7 bases matching TRBD1. This CDR3 spans 12 amino acids. V gave up 3 bases and J gave up 6 bases; unmatched junction bases: 1. Germline V gene data show CDR1 as SGHVS and CDR2 as FNYEAQ. The CDR3 DNA reads TGTGCCAGCAGCTTTACAGGGGCTGAAGCTTTCTTT. Protein product: CASSFTGAEAFF.

V and J are TRBV7-8 and TRBJ1-2; D remains unclear. Trimming took 3 bases from V and 5 from J, leaving 10 bases between them. This CDR3 spans 13 amino acids. Germline-derived CDR1 and CDR2 are SGHVS and FQNEAQ. CDR3 protein: CASSFAEDYGYTF. The CDR3 DNA sequence: TGTGCCAGCAGCTTCGCTGAGGATTATGGCTACACCTTC.

The J gene is TRBJ1-5, the V gene TRBV24-1; D possibly corresponds to TRBD1 (6 bases). CDR3 length: 19 amino acids. The V end lost 3 bases, the J end lost 4 bases, and 24 bases lay between the germline ends. Per the germline V gene, CDR1 is KGHDR and CDR2 is SFDVKD. The CDR3 is CATSDTRDLGTGTNQPQHF. The CDR3, as DNA: TGTGCCACCAGTGATACCCGGGACCTCGGCACAGGGACAAATCAGCCCCAGCATTTT.

In this sample, this clone turned up once. The chain has TRBV5-8 and TRBJ2-6; tentative D call: TRBD1 (5 bases). The CDR3 contains 18 residues. V lost 4 bases to trimming and J lost 0 bases, with 17 bases between them. The germline gives CDR1 SGHTS, CDR2 YDEGEE. The CDR3 spells CASSADRRQLSGANVLTF. In DNA form, the CDR3 reads TGTGCCAGCAGCGCAGACCGGAGACAGCTCTCTGGGGCCAACGTCCTGACTTTC.

V and J are TRBV30 and TRBJ1-2, with D possibly matching TRBD1 (5 bases). This CDR3 has 13 residues. Germline CDR1 reads GTSNPN; CDR2 reads SVGIG (reference sequence). The V and J ends lost 0 bases and 6 bases respectively, with 11 bases between them. This CDR3 reads CAWSVDPGDGYTF. For the CDR3, the DNA is TGTGCCTGGAGTGTCGACCCGGGGGATGGCTACACCTTC.

V is TRBV10-2 and J is TRBJ1-1, with a tentative D call TRBD1 (5 bases). The V and J ends lost 2 bases and 4 bases respectively, with 14 bases between them. Germline loops: CDR1 WSHSY, CDR2 SAAADI. The CDR3 sequence is 15 residues long. The CDR3 nucleotides are TGCGCCAGCAGTGAGATAGGGGTGGTTAGCACTGAAGCTTTCTTT. This translates into CASSEIGVVSTEAFF.

This clone is a singleton in its sample. The chain uses TRBV9 and TRBJ2-1, with D possibly matching TRBD1 (7 bases). The CDR3 length is 14 residues. Trimming pared 3 bases from V and 6 bases from J, leaving 13 bases between. Germline V lookup: CDR1 SGDLS, CDR2 YYNGEE. The DNA for the CDR3 is TGTGCCAGCAGCGGACAGGGAGGCCTCAATGAGCAGTTCTTC. It codes for CASSGQGGLNEQFF.

The rearrangement links TRBV6-5 to TRBJ1-1, with 7 bases fitting TRBD1. This CDR3 comprises 15 residues. V was clipped by 8 bases and J by 5 bases; unmatched bases: 14. From germline, CDR1 is MNHEY and CDR2 SVGAGI. This chain's CDR3 is CASSLDGQAGTEAFF. The DNA of the CDR3 is TGTGCCAGCTCCTTGGATGGACAGGCGGGGACTGAAGCTTTCTTT.

The genes are TRBV7-2 and TRBJ2-7; TRBD2 might be the D (5 bases). Germline CDR1 reads SGHTA; CDR2 reads FQGNSA. The ends were cut back, 1 base at V and 2 bases at J, with 15 bases in the middle. This CDR3 comprises 16 residues. The DNA for the CDR3 is TGTGCCAGCAGCTTAGGTTGGGGAGATCGACCCTACGAGCAGTACTTC. Translated: CASSLGWGDRPYEQYF.

The chain recombines TRBV2 with TRBJ2-1, with 10 bases lining up with TRBD2. The length of the CDR3 is 13 residues. Germline trimming cut 6 bases from V and 7 bases from J; bases unmatched to any gene: 3. Germline V lookup: CDR1 SNHLY, CDR2 FYNNEI. CDR3 loop: CASRASGSNEQFF. The CDR3 DNA sequence: TGTGCCAGCAGGGCTAGCGGGAGTAATGAGCAGTTCTTC.

The V call is TRBV30, the J call TRBJ2-1; weak D call: TRBD2 (7 bases). The CDR3 sequence is 15 residues long. The germline V gene encodes CDR1 GTSNPN and CDR2 SVGIG (reference sequence). The germline V and J ends were trimmed by 7 bases and 0 bases, with 16 bases remaining between them. The CDR3 reads CALGRGPYSYNEQFF. The CDR3 DNA is TGTGCCTTGGGGCGGGGGCCGTACTCCTACAATGAGCAGTTCTTC.

The chain joins TRBV4-3 to TRBJ2-1; TRBD2 matches 11 bases. CDR3 length: 16 residues. V shed 1 base, J shed 4 bases, and the junction held 3 bases outside the gene matches. Germline V lookup: CDR1 LGHNA, CDR2 YSLEER. The CDR3 protein is CASSQVGTSGYNEQFF. CDR3 coding DNA: TGCGCCAGCAGCCAAGTCGGGACTAGCGGATACAATGAGCAGTTCTTC.

This clone was observed once. V is TRBV28 and J is TRBJ2-7; no reliable D call. Germline CDR1 reads MDHEN; CDR2 reads SYDVKM. The CDR3 is 12 amino acids. The V and J ends lost 3 bases and 4 bases respectively, with 7 bases between them. This CDR3 reads CASSFKRYEQYF. CDR3 DNA: TGTGCCAGCAGTTTTAAGAGATACGAGCAGTACTTC.

The chain joins TRBV7-2 to TRBJ2-7; the D gene is possibly TRBD1 (8 bases). Germline V gene data show CDR1 as SGHTA and CDR2 as FQGNSA. The germline V and J ends were trimmed by 5 bases and 3 bases, with 23 bases remaining between them. This CDR3 has 17 amino acids. CDR3 region: CASSPQGGAGTGYEQYF. CDR3 nucleotide sequence: TGTGCCAGCAGCCCTCAGGGGGGGGCAGGGACAGGCTACGAGCAGTACTTC.

The V and J genes are TRBV4-3 and TRBJ1-2; D is perhaps TRBD1 (6 bases). This CDR3 has 14 amino acids. The ends were cut back, 1 base at V and 1 base at J, with 7 bases in the middle. The germline V gene has CDR1 LGHNA and CDR2 YSLEER. The CDR3 region has the DNA TGCGCCAGCAGCCAAGCGGGACATAACTATGGCTACACCTTC. It is translated as CASSQAGHNYGYTF.

The chain carries TRBV6-5 and TRBJ1-6; the D is unclear. The CDR3 totals 15 residues. CDR1 and CDR2 (germline): MNHEY, SVGAGI. V was pared by 7 bases and J by 5 bases, with 15 bases between. The CDR3 DNA reads TGTGCCAGCACACGAGGGAGGTTCAATAATTCACCCCTCCACTTT. Encoded protein: CASTRGRFNNSPLHF.

V usage is TRBV7-9 and J usage is TRBJ2-7; possibly TRBD2 for D (5 bases). V was cut by 8 bases and J by 0 bases, with 17 bases left in between. CDR3 length: 15 residues. The germline V gene encodes CDR1 SEHNR and CDR2 FQNEAQ (reference sequence). CDR3: CASQESGGYSYEQYF. In nucleotides, the CDR3 is TGTGCCAGCCAAGAGTCGGGCGGGTACTCCTACGAGCAGTACTTC.

This chain links TRBV7-9 with TRBJ1-4; no clear D gene. Between the trimmed V and J ends, which lost 6 bases and 0 bases, there was a span of 14 bases. Germline V gene sequence: CDR1 SEHNR, CDR2 FQNEAQ (reference sequence). This CDR3 is 16 amino acids long. This CDR3 is CASSLTPSTTNEKLFF. The CDR3 DNA sequence: TGTGCCAGCAGTCTTACCCCCAGTACAACTAATGAAAAACTGTTTTTT. The full variable domain, in which reference TRBV7-9 and TRBJ1-4 provide the parts outside the CDR3, is DTGVSQNPRHKITKRGQNVTFRCDPISEHNRLYWYRQTLGQGPEFLTYFQNEAQLEKSRLLSDRFSAERPKGSFSTLEIQRTEQGDSAMYLCASSLTPSTTNEKLFFGSGTQLSVL.

The rearrangement joins TRBV7-6 to TRBJ2-2, with 10 bases matching TRBD1. Germline loops: CDR1 SGHVS, CDR2 FNYEAQ. This CDR3 has 14 residues. V was pared by 6 bases and J by 6 bases, with 4 bases of the junction left unmatched. CDR3 nucleotides: TGTGCCAGCAGTCGACAGGGGGCGTCCGGGGAGCTGTTTTTT. This translates into CASSRQGASGELFF. Complete variable domain (other parts from reference TRBV7-6 and TRBJ2-2): GAGVSQSPRYKVTKRGQDVALRCDPISGHVSLYWYRQALGQGPEFLTYFNYEAQQDKSGLPNDRFSAERPEGSISTLTIQRTEQRDSAMYRCASSRQGASGELFFGEGSRLTVL.

CDR3 amino acids: CASSERGSSWELFF. The CDR3 nucleotides are TGTGCCAGCAGTGAAAGGGGGTCCTCCTGGGAACTGTTTTTT. V gene TRBV6-1 combines with J gene TRBJ1-4, with D maybe TRBD1 (6 bases). The V end was cut by 2 bases, the J end by 12 bases, with 16 bases between. The germline V gene has CDR1 MNHNS and CDR2 SASEGT. CDR3 size: 14 residues.

This clone was seen a single time. The chain is built from TRBV24-1 and TRBJ1-1; possible D gene TRBD1, 6 bases. The V gene lost 10 bases and the J gene lost 0 bases, with 11 bases spanning the gap. In germline, CDR1 is KGHDR, CDR2 SFDVKD. The CDR3 consists of 13 residues. In DNA form, the CDR3 reads TGTGCCACTCAAGGGGGACTGAACACTGAAGCTTTCTTT. It translates to CATQGGLNTEAFF.

Turning to this clone: Distinct nucleotide sequences in the sample also encode this CDR3. The V gene is TRBV4-1, the J gene TRBJ1-4; a weak D match, TRBD1 (6 bases). The CDR3 loop spans 16 amino acids. CDR1 MGHRA and CDR2 YSYEKL come from the germline V gene. V lost 2 bases and J 2 bases, leaving 12 bases between the germline ends. DNA for the CDR3: TGCGCCAGCAGCCAACTAAGGGGGACGACTAATGAAAAACTGTTTTTT. Protein: CASSQLRGTTNEKLFF.

The rearrangement uses TRBV4-3 and TRBJ1-5, with a weak D call TRBD1 (5 bases). The CDR3 sequence is 17 residues long. Germline V gene lookup returns CDR1 LGHNA and CDR2 YSLEER. V was shortened by 1 base and J by 3 bases, with 16 bases between the two germline ends. The CDR3 reads CASSQGVGADNNQPQHF. In nucleotides, the CDR3 is TGCGCCAGCAGCCAAGGAGTTGGGGCGGATAACAATCAGCCCCAGCATTTT.

Remarks on this clone: Other DNA sequences from this sample encode an identical CDR3 as well. The chain carries TRBV5-1 and TRBJ1-1, with unresolved D. Trimming took off 0 bases at V and 0 bases at J, with 6 bases between the two ends. CDR3 length equals 14 residues. Germline V gene data show CDR1 as SGHRS and CDR2 as YFSETQ. The CDR3 loop reads CASSLGQVNTEAFF. The CDR3 DNA sequence: TGCGCCAGCAGCTTGGGACAAGTGAACACTGAAGCTTTCTTT. The variable domain in full, with the rest retrieved from reference TRBV5-1 and TRBJ1-1, is KAGVTQTPRYLIKTRGQQVTLSCSPISGHRSVSWYQQTPGQGLQFLFEYFSETQRNKGNFPGRFSGRQFSNSRSEMNVSTLELGDSALYLCASSLGQVNTEAFFGQGTRLTVV.

The genes are TRBV24-1 and TRBJ2-1; the D gene is possibly TRBD2 (7 bases). The CDR3 consists of 18 residues. Germline V lookup: CDR1 KGHDR, CDR2 SFDVKD. The V end was cut by 3 bases, the J end by 5 bases, with 22 bases between. The CDR3 DNA is TGTGCCACCAGTGATCCGTCGCATGGGGGGGCCAGTGACAATGAGCAGTTCTTC. This codes for CATSDPSHGGASDNEQFF.

The rearrangement links TRBV5-6 to TRBJ2-7; possibly TRBD2 for D (6 bases). Trimming cost V 3 bases and J 3 bases, with 13 bases left between them. Germline CDR1 and CDR2: SGHDT and YYEEEE. The length of the CDR3 is 14 residues. The CDR3 spells CASSSGLSGYEQYF. DNA for the CDR3: TGTGCCAGCAGCTCGGGCCTTAGCGGCTACGAGCAGTACTTC.